The rows below give T cell receptor beta chains drawn from one sample of a study of blood T cell repertoires in COVID-19. TCRdb's copy holds only in-frame clones and misses some; the assay was immunoSEQ multiplex PCR. The sample shows 300,000 to 350,000 clones, 80% to 90% of them seen only once. The sequenced material came from PBMCs or T cells enriched from blood (not recorded which). The receptors shown here come from a man between 25 and 39 years old who had recovered from COVID-19. Each CDR3 is given with its conserved first and last residue. Each record gives: J gene, D gene, clone size, V gene, CDR3 DNA, CDR3 protein. The D gene is left open where the match is weak. For some rows the clone size is stated as once, few or many, or as a class when expanded; others skip it.

j_gene: TRBJ2-7
d_gene: TRBD1
abundance: many
v_gene: TRBV27
CDR3nt: TGTGCCAGCAGTCCCGGGACAGGGGGCCTCGAGCAGTACTTC
CDR3aa: CASSPGTGGLEQYF

j_gene: TRBJ2-3
d_gene: TRBD2
abundance: -
v_gene: TRBV6-5
CDR3nt: TGTGCCAGCAGTTGGGACTACCCGGGTACAGATACGCAGTATTTT
CDR3aa: CASSWDYPGTDTQYF

j_gene: TRBJ1-2
d_gene: -
abundance: -
v_gene: TRBV7-8
CDR3nt: TGTGCCAGCAGCTTAGCGGAGTCTTTTAACTATGGCTACACCTTC
CDR3aa: CASSLAESFNYGYTF

j_gene: TRBJ2-7
d_gene: TRBD1
abundance: few
v_gene: TRBV18
CDR3nt: TGTGCCAGCTCCCAGGGGGCAACCGAGCAGTACTTC
CDR3aa: CASSQGATEQYF

j_gene: TRBJ1-5
d_gene: -
abundance: -
v_gene: TRBV2
CDR3nt: TGTGCCAGCAAAGAAGGAAGGGGGAGTCAGCCCCAGCATTTT
CDR3aa: CASKEGRGSQPQHF

j_gene: TRBJ1-1
d_gene: -
abundance: few
v_gene: TRBV28
CDR3nt: TGTGCCAGCAGGGGCACGTTGAACACTGAAGCTTTCTTT
CDR3aa: CASRGTLNTEAFF

j_gene: TRBJ1-2
d_gene: TRBD1
abundance: -
v_gene: TRBV5-5
CDR3nt: TGTGCCAGCAGCACGGGACAGTATGGCTACACCTTC
CDR3aa: CASSTGQYGYTF

j_gene: TRBJ1-3
d_gene: TRBD1
abundance: once
v_gene: TRBV18
CDR3nt: TGTGCCAGCTCAACAGGGACAGGCCCGTTATCATTCTCTGGAAACACCATATATTTT
CDR3aa: CASSTGTGPLSFSGNTIYF

j_gene: TRBJ1-3
d_gene: TRBD1
abundance: -
v_gene: TRBV5-4
CDR3nt: TGTGCCAGCAGCTTACAGGGGAGCTCTGGAAACACCATATATTTT
CDR3aa: CASSLQGSSGNTIYF

j_gene: TRBJ2-2
d_gene: -
abundance: -
v_gene: TRBV6-6
CDR3nt: TGTGCCAGCAGTCCATCTCGAGGAGGGGTGAACACCGGGGAGCTGTTTTTT
CDR3aa: CASSPSRGGVNTGELFF

j_gene: TRBJ1-6
d_gene: TRBD1
abundance: -
v_gene: TRBV24-1
CDR3nt: TGTGCCACCAGATTACAGGGGGTCGGTTCACCCCTCCACTTT
CDR3aa: CATRLQGVGSPLHF

j_gene: TRBJ2-5
d_gene: -
abundance: -
v_gene: TRBV28
CDR3nt: TGTGCCAGCAGCTCACTTGGGCACCACCAGACAGAGACCCAGTACTTC
CDR3aa: CASSSLGHHQTETQYF

j_gene: TRBJ1-3
d_gene: TRBD1
abundance: few
v_gene: TRBV2
CDR3nt: TGTGCCAGCAGTGTTGCAGGGGGCTATGGAAACACCATATATTTT
CDR3aa: CASSVAGGYGNTIYF

j_gene: TRBJ2-7
d_gene: TRBD1
abundance: -
v_gene: TRBV6-5
CDR3nt: TGTGCCAGCAGTTACGGGACAGGTATTTCCTACGAGCAGTACTTC
CDR3aa: CASSYGTGISYEQYF

j_gene: TRBJ1-3
d_gene: -
abundance: -
v_gene: TRBV2
CDR3nt: TGTGCCAGCAGCCGTGGGGGGTTCCCCAGCTCAGGCGACACCATATATTTT
CDR3aa: CASSRGGFPSSGDTIYF

j_gene: TRBJ2-4
d_gene: TRBD1
abundance: -
v_gene: TRBV18
CDR3nt: TGTGCCAGCTCACCGACAGGGACCCCCCAAAAAAACATTCAGTACTTC
CDR3aa: CASSPTGTPQKNIQYF

j_gene: TRBJ1-1
d_gene: TRBD1
abundance: -
v_gene: TRBV5-8
CDR3nt: TGTGCCAGCAGGGATGCTCGGGACAGTAAGAGAGGGGACACTGAAGCTTTCTTT
CDR3aa: CASRDARDSKRGDTEAFF

j_gene: TRBJ2-7
d_gene: TRBD2
abundance: -
v_gene: TRBV7-9
CDR3nt: TGTGCCAGCAGCGAGCGGGGGGCGGAAGAGCAGTACTTC
CDR3aa: CASSERGAEEQYF

j_gene: TRBJ2-5
d_gene: -
abundance: -
v_gene: TRBV5-6
CDR3nt: TGTGCCAGCAGCTTGATTGGAGGAGAAGAGACCCAGTACTTC
CDR3aa: CASSLIGGEETQYF

j_gene: TRBJ2-7
d_gene: -
abundance: -
v_gene: TRBV18
CDR3nt: TGTGCCAGCTCCCGCGGGGCTCCCTACGAGCAGTACTTC
CDR3aa: CASSRGAPYEQYF

j_gene: TRBJ1-2
d_gene: -
abundance: -
v_gene: TRBV6-4
CDR3nt: TGTGCCAGCAGTGACAGGGGCAGCCTCTATGGCTACACCTTC
CDR3aa: CASSDRGSLYGYTF

j_gene: TRBJ2-5
d_gene: TRBD2
abundance: -
v_gene: TRBV18
CDR3nt: TGTGCCAGCTCACCTTACGGGACTAGCCAAGAGACCCAGTACTTC
CDR3aa: CASSPYGTSQETQYF

j_gene: TRBJ2-7
d_gene: TRBD2
abundance: -
v_gene: TRBV13
CDR3nt: TGTGCCAGCAGCTTAGGCCTAATGGTAGGGCTGGAACAGCGGGGGGATCCCTACGAGCAGTACTTC
CDR3aa: CASSLGLMVGLEQRGDPYEQYF

j_gene: TRBJ1-5
d_gene: TRBD1
abundance: -
v_gene: TRBV9
CDR3nt: TGTGCCAGCAGCTTAACAGGGGGCAATCAGCCCCAGCATTTT
CDR3aa: CASSLTGGNQPQHF

j_gene: TRBJ2-7
d_gene: -
abundance: few
v_gene: TRBV7-6
CDR3nt: TGTGCCAGCAGCTTAGGAGAAACCTACGAGCAGTACTTC
CDR3aa: CASSLGETYEQYF

j_gene: TRBJ1-4
d_gene: TRBD1
abundance: -
v_gene: TRBV25-1
CDR3nt: TGTGCCAGCAGTGAATATCTGGGGACAGGGGACGAAAAACTGTTTTTT
CDR3aa: CASSEYLGTGDEKLFF

j_gene: TRBJ2-7
d_gene: -
abundance: -
v_gene: TRBV9
CDR3nt: TGTGCCAGCAGCGTGTATTCCGGGACACAGTACGAGCAGTACTTC
CDR3aa: CASSVYSGTQYEQYF

j_gene: TRBJ2-2
d_gene: -
abundance: -
v_gene: TRBV19
CDR3nt: TGTGCCAGTAGTGCTAGGGGATACACCGGGGAGCTGTTTTTT
CDR3aa: CASSARGYTGELFF

j_gene: TRBJ2-3
d_gene: TRBD1
abundance: once
v_gene: TRBV28
CDR3nt: TGTGCCAGCAGTTCCGACAGGGGATTGGGTACAGATACGCAGTATTTT
CDR3aa: CASSSDRGLGTDTQYF

j_gene: TRBJ2-1
d_gene: TRBD2
abundance: once
v_gene: TRBV3-1/TRBV3-2
CDR3nt: TGTGCCAGCAGCCAAGATCTTCATACTAGCGGGGGTTTCAGTGAGCAGTTCTTC
CDR3aa: CASSQDLHTSGGFSEQFF

j_gene: TRBJ1-2
d_gene: -
abundance: -
v_gene: TRBV6-5
CDR3nt: TGTGCCAGCACCTCCGGGACACTTGACTATGGCTACACCTTC
CDR3aa: CASTSGTLDYGYTF

j_gene: TRBJ1-1
d_gene: TRBD1
abundance: -
v_gene: TRBV28
CDR3nt: TGTGCCAGCAGGAGATCCGGGACAGTGAACACTGAAGCTTTCTTT
CDR3aa: CASRRSGTVNTEAFF

j_gene: TRBJ1-1
d_gene: TRBD1
abundance: once
v_gene: TRBV7-2
CDR3nt: TGTGCCAGCAGCTTAGGAGGTCAGGGGGCAGGCACTGAAGCTTTCTTT
CDR3aa: CASSLGGQGAGTEAFF

j_gene: TRBJ1-1
d_gene: TRBD1
abundance: -
v_gene: TRBV11-1
CDR3nt: TGTGCCAGCAGCACCTCGGACAGGGAGAACACTGAAGCTTTCTTT
CDR3aa: CASSTSDRENTEAFF

j_gene: TRBJ2-1
d_gene: TRBD2
abundance: -
v_gene: TRBV12-3/TRBV12-4
CDR3nt: TGTGCCACCCGGGGGGGATACAATGAGCAGTTCTTC
CDR3aa: CATRGGYNEQFF

j_gene: TRBJ2-5
d_gene: TRBD2
abundance: -
v_gene: TRBV6-4
CDR3nt: TGTGCCAGCAGTGCTAGCGGGGGGGACCAAGAGACCCAGTACTTC
CDR3aa: CASSASGGDQETQYF

j_gene: TRBJ1-4
d_gene: TRBD1
abundance: few
v_gene: TRBV19
CDR3nt: TGTGCCAGTAGACGGAGACCGGGACAGATATACTCCGCAACTAATGAAAAACTGTTTTTT
CDR3aa: CASRRRPGQIYSATNEKLFF

j_gene: TRBJ1-1
d_gene: TRBD1
abundance: few
v_gene: TRBV5-1
CDR3nt: TGCGCCAGCAGCTGGGGGACAGGGCACGAGAACACTGAAGCTTTCTTT
CDR3aa: CASSWGTGHENTEAFF

j_gene: TRBJ1-5
d_gene: TRBD1
abundance: -
v_gene: TRBV5-6
CDR3nt: TGTGCCAGCAGTCCGGGACAGGGGATTCAGCCCCAGCATTTT
CDR3aa: CASSPGQGIQPQHF

j_gene: TRBJ1-5
d_gene: TRBD1
abundance: -
v_gene: TRBV5-1
CDR3nt: TGCGCCAGCAGCTTGGATGGGACAGGCAATCAGCCCCAGCATTTT
CDR3aa: CASSLDGTGNQPQHF

j_gene: TRBJ2-3
d_gene: TRBD2
abundance: -
v_gene: TRBV24-1
CDR3nt: TGTGCCACCAGTGATATGGCGGGGGGCCCAGATACGCAGTATTTT
CDR3aa: CATSDMAGGPDTQYF

j_gene: TRBJ2-7
d_gene: -
abundance: -
v_gene: TRBV5-1
CDR3nt: TGCGCCAGCAGCCTTGACAGCCGCTCCTACGAGCAGTACTTC
CDR3aa: CASSLDSRSYEQYF